This TCR beta chain originates from a study of Graves' ophthalmopathy and Graves' hyperthyroidism (dated by TCRdb to 2016 to 2019). Broadly, across the study: A patient counted as having stable hyperthyroidism if there was no progression to ophthalmopathy within 18 months of follow-up. In total, some 130 blood samples were TCR-sequenced: fewer than 50 ophthalmopathy, some 75 hyperthyroidism and about 17 hyperthyroidism-to-ophthalmopathy patients. A discovery set of 95 to 100 patients (43 ophthalmopathy, fewer than 60 stable hyperthyroidism) was enrolled to explore V-J signatures distinguishing ophthalmopathy from hyperthyroidism. The study used signatures of the TCR beta repertoire to tell Graves' ophthalmopathy apart from Graves' hyperthyroidism and to predict which patients would progress to ophthalmopathy. For independent validation, a separate cohort was made up of fewer than 20 hyperthyroidism patients plus 17 patients who later progressed from hyperthyroidism to ophthalmopathy. In roughly six hyperthyroidism patients, the T-cell repertoire of thyroid tissue was compared with the T-cell repertoire of blood. After sampling, hyperthyroidism patients received methimazole starting at 30 mg daily, and ophthalmopathy patients received high-dose intravenous methylprednisolone. Study-wide conclusions, independent of this receptor: In validation, the model predicted ophthalmopathy progression with about 70% sensitivity and approximately 72% specificity; some 13 predicted patients were CT-confirmed with GO in a median of approximately 6.5 months. Sample size was not predetermined statistically, and investigators were not blinded to group allocation. Most of the expanded thyroid clonotypes with a frequency above 0.001 were also detected in blood, and it was suggested that the thyroid immune response may be reflected by blood repertoires. The 13-signature model separated ophthalmopathy from stable hyperthyroidism with roughly 89% sensitivity and 81.08% specificity in cross-validation, and 80%/75% in the test set.

The CDR3 starts with the cysteine, ends with the phenylalanine, and has 16 residues. Left in the record is the CDR3 DNA by itself, 48 bases read in frame from the first base. Trimming accounts for 5 bases at V and 9 bases at J, while the number of junction bases matched to no gene is 18. Per the germline V gene (reference sequence), DFQATT is the CDR1 and SNEGSKA is the CDR2. Comments on this clonotype: Its antigen is not yet known. Per-base quality was not reported, and no clone a single base away is much larger than it.

For repertoire sequencing, TCR beta CDR3 regions were amplified from RNA transcripts. A first-round RT-PCR used HTBI primers with the Qiagen OneStep RT-PCR kit, followed by a second-round multiplex PCR, size selection and purification. Libraries were sequenced on an Illumina HiSeq2000 using paired-end 100 bp reads. On the authors' methods: Reads were processed with SOAPnuke, discarding reads with adapters, uncalled bases, mean Phred below 15, or no exact constant-primer or identifier match. COPE v1.2.5 was used to merge high-quality paired reads. Clonotypes were defined as unique nucleotide sequences and were aligned to IMGT TRB V, D and J references using MiTCR v1.1. The analysis was limited to V-J combinations with a frequency above 0.0001, which together covered 99% to 99.2% of the repertoires. A TCR clonal expansion and chaos score per V-J combination was defined as the ratio of F50 clonal expansion to chaos observed in the TCRdist matrix. Welch's t-statistics and random forest were used to reduce the features to 13 V-J combinations, which were then used as input to a naive Bayes classifier. Thyroid-blood repertoire similarity was quantified with the Morisita-Horn index. TCRdb reanalyzed the raw reads on its own, using fastp at Q25 for trimming and MiXCR for clone calling, and kept in-frame beta chains. Rows matching on CDR3 protein sequence are summarized as one entry with the most common DNA and genes. In this record, the V and J calls reflect TCRdb's handling and not the investigators' own analysis. The sample yields about 600,000 distinct CDR3 sequences; about 40% were counted once. Together, the top ten hold around 4% of the sample.

Hyperthyroidism patients were newly diagnosed, with disease duration under 2 months, and aged 18 to 65 years. Anyone with other autoimmune diseases, uncontrolled infections, pregnancy or lactation was excluded from the study. Diagnosis was based on clinical symptoms, serum thyroxine, TRAb, thyroid ultrasound and orbital computed tomography. Total RNA was extracted using Trizol reagent, and RNA quality was checked on an Agilent 2100 Bioanalyzer. The sample taken for sequencing was peripheral blood or thyroid tissue (not recorded which). The sequence came from an adult man with Graves' hyperthyroidism. The receptor chain draws on TRBV20-1 and TRBJ2-1, and 8 junctional nucleotides match TRBD2. CDR3 protein: CSAAQAGASGWGEQFF. The sequenced DNA: TGCAGTGCTGCCCAGGCCGGGGCTAGCGGGTGGGGTGAGCAGTTCTTC.